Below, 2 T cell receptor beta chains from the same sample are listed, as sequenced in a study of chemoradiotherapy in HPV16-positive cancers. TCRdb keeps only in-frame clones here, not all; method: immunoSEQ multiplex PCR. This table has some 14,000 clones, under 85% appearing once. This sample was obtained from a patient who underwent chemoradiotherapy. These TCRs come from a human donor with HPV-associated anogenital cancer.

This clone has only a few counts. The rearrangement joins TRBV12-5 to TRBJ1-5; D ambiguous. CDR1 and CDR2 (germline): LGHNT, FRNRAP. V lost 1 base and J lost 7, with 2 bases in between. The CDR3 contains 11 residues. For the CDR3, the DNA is TGTGCTAGTGGTTTGGAGCAGCCCCAGCATTTT. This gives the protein CASGLEQPQHF.

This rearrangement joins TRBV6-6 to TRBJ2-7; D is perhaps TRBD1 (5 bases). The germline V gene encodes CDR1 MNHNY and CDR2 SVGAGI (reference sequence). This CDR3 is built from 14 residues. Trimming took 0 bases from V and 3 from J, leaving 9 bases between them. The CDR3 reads CASSYSSGHYEQYF. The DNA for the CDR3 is TGTGCCAGCAGTTACTCTTCCGGACACTACGAGCAGTACTTC.